One T cell receptor (beta chain) is described in this entry. Its antigen is as yet unknown. The CDR3 spans 14 residues. V dropped 2 bases and J dropped 3 bases, with 11 bases sitting between them. Per germline, CDR1 SGHAT and CDR2 FQNNGV. The data were taken from a study of vaccination effects on CD4 cells after COVID-19. Following 10 days of culture, CD4+ T cells were isolated. Two-dose vaccination with either BNT162b2 or mRNA-1273 was given to the participants. On days 3 and 7, fresh IL-2 medium replaced half the medium. Only in-frame clones appear in the TCRdb table, and some are missing; sequencing was by immunoSEQ multiplex PCR. Of 47,000 or so clones in the sample, less than 85% were seen once.

The V and J genes are TRBV11-2 and TRBJ2-7; D unclear. This sequence originates from a human donor who received a COVID-19 vaccine. The material sequenced was CD4+ T cells from PBMCs cultured without peptide, taken after COVID-19 vaccination. The CDR3 DNA follows: TGTGCCAGCAGCTTATCCGCGGCCAACTACGAGCAGTACTTC. Protein: CASSLSAANYEQYF.